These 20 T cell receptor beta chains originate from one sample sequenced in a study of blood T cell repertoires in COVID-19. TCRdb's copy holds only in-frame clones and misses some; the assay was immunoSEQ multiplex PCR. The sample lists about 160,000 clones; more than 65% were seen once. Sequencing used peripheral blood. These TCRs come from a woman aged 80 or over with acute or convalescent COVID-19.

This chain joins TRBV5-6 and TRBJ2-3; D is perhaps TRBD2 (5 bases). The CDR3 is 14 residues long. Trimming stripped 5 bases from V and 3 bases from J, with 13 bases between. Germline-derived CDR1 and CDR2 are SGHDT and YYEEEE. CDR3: CASSFRGGTDTQYF. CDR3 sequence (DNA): TGTGCCAGCAGTTTTCGGGGTGGGACAGATACGCAGTATTTT.

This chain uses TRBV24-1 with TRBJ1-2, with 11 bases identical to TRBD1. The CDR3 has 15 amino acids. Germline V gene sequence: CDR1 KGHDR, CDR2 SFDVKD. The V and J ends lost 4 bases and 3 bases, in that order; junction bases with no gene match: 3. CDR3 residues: CATSDPGQGDYGYTF. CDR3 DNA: TGTGCCACCAGTGACCCGGGACAGGGGGACTATGGCTACACCTTC.

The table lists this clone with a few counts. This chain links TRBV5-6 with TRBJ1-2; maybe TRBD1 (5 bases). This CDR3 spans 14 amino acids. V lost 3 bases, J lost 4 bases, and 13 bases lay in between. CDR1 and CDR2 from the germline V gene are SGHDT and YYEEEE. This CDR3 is CASSSRDRIYGYTF. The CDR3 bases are TGTGCCAGCAGCTCCCGAGACAGAATCTATGGCTACACCTTC.

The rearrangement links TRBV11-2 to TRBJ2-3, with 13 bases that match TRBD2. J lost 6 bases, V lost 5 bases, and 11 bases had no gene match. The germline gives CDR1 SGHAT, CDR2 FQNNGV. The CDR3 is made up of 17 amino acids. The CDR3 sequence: CASSLRLAGGPSDTQYF. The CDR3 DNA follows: TGTGCCAGCAGCCTTCGACTAGCGGGGGGCCCGTCGGATACGCAGTATTTT.

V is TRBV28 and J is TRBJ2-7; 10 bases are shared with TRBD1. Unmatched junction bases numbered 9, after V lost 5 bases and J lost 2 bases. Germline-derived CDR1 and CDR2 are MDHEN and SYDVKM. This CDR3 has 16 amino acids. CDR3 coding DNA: TGTGCCAGCAGTCTGCTGCCGGGACAGGGGACCTACGAGCAGTACTTC. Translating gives CASSLLPGQGTYEQYF.

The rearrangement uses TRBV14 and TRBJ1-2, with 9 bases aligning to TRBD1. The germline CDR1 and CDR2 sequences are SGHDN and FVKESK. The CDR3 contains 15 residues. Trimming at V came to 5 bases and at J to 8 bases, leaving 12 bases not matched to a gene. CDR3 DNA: TGTGCCAGCAGCTACACGGGACAGGGCTTTGGGGGCTACACCTTC. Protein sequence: CASSYTGQGFGGYTF.

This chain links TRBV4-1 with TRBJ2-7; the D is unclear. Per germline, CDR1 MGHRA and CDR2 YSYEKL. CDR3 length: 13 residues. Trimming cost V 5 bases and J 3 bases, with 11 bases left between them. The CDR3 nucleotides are TGCGCCAGCAGCTTGCGAGGAAACTACGAGCAGTACTTC. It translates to CASSLRGNYEQYF.

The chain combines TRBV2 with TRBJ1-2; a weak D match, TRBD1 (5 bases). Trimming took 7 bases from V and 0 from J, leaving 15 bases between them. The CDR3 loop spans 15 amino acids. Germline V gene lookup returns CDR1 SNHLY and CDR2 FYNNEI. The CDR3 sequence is CASTPGGSTNYGYTF. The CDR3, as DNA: TGTGCCAGCACACCGGGGGGGTCTACTAACTATGGCTACACCTTC.

CDR3 nucleotides: TGTGCCAGTAGTGCTCAAGGGCGCAGGGGGCGCGGTGGCTACACCTTC. Its translation is CASSAQGRRGRGGYTF. The gene calls are TRBV19 and TRBJ1-2; 8 nucleotides match TRBD1. The CDR3 has 16 amino acids. The germline V gene encodes CDR1 LNHDA and CDR2 SQIVND (reference sequence). V gave up 5 bases and J gave up 7 bases; unmatched junction bases: 15.

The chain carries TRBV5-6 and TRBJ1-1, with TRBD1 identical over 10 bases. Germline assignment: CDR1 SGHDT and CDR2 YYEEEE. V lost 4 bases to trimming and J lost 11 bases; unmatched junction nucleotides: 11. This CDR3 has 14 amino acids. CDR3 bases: TGTGCCAGCAGCAGAGCCGGGACAGGGGTCGGCGCTTTCTTT. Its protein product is CASSRAGTGVGAFF.

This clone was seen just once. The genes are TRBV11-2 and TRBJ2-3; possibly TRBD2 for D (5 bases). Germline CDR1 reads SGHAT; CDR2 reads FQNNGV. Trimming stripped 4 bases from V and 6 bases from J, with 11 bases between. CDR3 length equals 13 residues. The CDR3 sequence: CASSSRAADTQYF. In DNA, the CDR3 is TGTGCCAGCAGCTCGCGGGCCGCTGATACGCAGTATTTT.

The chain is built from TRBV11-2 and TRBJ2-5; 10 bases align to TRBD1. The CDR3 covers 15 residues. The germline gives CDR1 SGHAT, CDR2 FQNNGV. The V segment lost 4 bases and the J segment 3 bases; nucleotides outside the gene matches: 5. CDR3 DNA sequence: TGTGCCAGCAGCTGGGGACAGGGGAATAAAGAGACCCAGTACTTC. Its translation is CASSWGQGNKETQYF.

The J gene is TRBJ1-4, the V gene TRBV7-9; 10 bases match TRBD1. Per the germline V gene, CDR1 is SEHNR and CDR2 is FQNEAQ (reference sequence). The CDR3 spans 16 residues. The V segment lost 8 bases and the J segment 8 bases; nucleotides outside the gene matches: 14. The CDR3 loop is CASGLPSGTGEEKLFF. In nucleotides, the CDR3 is TGTGCCAGCGGACTCCCTTCTGGGACAGGGGAAGAAAAACTGTTTTTT.

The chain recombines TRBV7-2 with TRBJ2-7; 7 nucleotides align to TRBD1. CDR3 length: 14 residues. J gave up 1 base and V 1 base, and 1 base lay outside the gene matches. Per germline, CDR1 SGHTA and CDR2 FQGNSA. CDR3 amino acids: CASSLGDSSYEQYF. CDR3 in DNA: TGTGCCAGCAGCTTAGGGGACAGTTCCTACGAGCAGTACTTC.

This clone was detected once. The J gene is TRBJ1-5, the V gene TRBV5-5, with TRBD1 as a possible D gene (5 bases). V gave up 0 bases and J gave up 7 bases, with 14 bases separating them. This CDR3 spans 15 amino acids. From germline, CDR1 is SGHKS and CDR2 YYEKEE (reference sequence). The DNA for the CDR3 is TGTGCCAGCAGCTTGGTCGCAGGGCTTGGGCAGCCCCAGCATTTT. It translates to CASSLVAGLGQPQHF.

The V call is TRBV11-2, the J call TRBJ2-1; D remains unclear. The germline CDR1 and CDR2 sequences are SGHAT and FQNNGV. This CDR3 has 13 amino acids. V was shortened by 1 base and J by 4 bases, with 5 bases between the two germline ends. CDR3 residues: CASSLALYNEQFF. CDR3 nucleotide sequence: TGTGCCAGCAGCTTAGCCCTATACAATGAGCAGTTCTTC.

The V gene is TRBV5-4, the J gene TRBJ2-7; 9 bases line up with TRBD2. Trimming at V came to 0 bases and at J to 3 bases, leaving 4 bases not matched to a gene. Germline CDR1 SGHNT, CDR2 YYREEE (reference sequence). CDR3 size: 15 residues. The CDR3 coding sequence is TGTGCCAGCAGCTTGGGCGGGAGGGCCATCTACGAGCAGTACTTC. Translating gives CASSLGGRAIYEQYF.

CDR3 loop: CASIWPGNTEAFF. The CDR3 DNA is TGTGCCAGCATTTGGCCGGGGAACACTGAAGCTTTCTTT. The chain carries TRBV5-8 and TRBJ1-1; D ambiguous. Looked up from germline, CDR1 is SGHTS and CDR2 is YDEGEE. The CDR3 runs 13 residues. The ends were cut back, 6 bases at V and 1 base at J, with 10 bases in the middle.

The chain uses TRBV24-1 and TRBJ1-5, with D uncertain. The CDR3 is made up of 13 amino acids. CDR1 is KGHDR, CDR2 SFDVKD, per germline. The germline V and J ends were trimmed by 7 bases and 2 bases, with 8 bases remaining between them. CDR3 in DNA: TGTGCCACCAGCCCGACTGGCAATCAGCCCCAGCATTTT. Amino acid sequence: CATSPTGNQPQHF.

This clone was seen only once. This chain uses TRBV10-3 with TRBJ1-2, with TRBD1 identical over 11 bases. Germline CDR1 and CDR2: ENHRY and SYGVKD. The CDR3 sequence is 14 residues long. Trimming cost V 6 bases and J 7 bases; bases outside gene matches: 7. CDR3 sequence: CAISGTGGKFGYTF. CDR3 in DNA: TGTGCCATCAGCGGGACAGGGGGAAAGTTTGGCTACACCTTC.